By frequency in the sample, the clone carrying this T cell receptor beta chain is medium-sized. Its matching antigen is unknown. A junction end diverges from the germline sequence, so it may reflect a read error. These data come from a study of spatial heterogeneity in lung cancer. Study at large: Tumor regions showed TCR transcript counts that correlated strongly with a T cell module score from matched bulk RNA-seq. For the average unique TCR and UMI combination, more than eight occurrences appeared in raw reads.

Indicated time point: sample taken at primary tumor resection. Samples were donated by 72 untreated early-stage non-small cell lung cancer patients. Unsorted whole RNA samples from tumor, nontumor lung or frozen PBMC were sequenced. Germline CDR1 is KGHDR and CDR2 is SFDVKD. CDR3 length: 18 residues. Study results and caveats: Mutation counts in tumors were tracked by counts of expanded intratumoral alpha and beta TCRs.

TCRdb re-analysed the 5' RACE reads in MiXCR, keeping a single row per CDR3 protein. This sample yields 3,900 or so distinct CDR3 sequences, of which 4.1% are seen a single time; roughly half belongs to the top ten. The specimen comprised lung tumor tissue, sampled at surgery. The chain joins TRBV24-1 to TRBJ2-2, with D possibly being TRBD1 or TRBD2 (5 bases each). This receptor was identified in a male donor with early-stage non-small cell lung cancer. CDR3 region: CATSDLLYGGSSTGELFF. CDR3 bases: TGTGCCACCAGTGATCTTCTTTATGGGGGATCCTCCACCGGGGAGCTTTTTTTT.